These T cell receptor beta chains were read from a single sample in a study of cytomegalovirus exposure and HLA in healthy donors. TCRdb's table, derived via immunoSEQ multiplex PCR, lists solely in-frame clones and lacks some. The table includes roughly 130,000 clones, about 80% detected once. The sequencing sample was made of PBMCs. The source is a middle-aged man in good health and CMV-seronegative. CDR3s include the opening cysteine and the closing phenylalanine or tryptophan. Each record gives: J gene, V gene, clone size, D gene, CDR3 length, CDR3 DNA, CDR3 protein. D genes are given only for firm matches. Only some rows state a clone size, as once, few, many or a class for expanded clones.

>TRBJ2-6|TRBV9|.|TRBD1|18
TGTGCCAGCAGCGTCACGGACAGGGCGAACTCTGGGGCCAACGTCCTGACTTTC
CASSVTDRANSGANVLTF
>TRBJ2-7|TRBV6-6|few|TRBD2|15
TGTGCCAGCAGACCCAGCGGGGCAAGCTCCTACGAGCAGTACTTC
CASRPSGASSYEQYF
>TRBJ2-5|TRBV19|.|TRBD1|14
TGTGCCAGTAACTCGGACAGGGGTGGAGAGACCCAGTACTTC
CASNSDRGGETQYF
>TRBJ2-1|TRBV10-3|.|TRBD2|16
TGTGCCATCAGTAGGGGGGGGAGCGGGAGCCACAATGAGCAGTTCTTC
CAISRGGSGSHNEQFF
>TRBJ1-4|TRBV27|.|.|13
TGTGCCAGCAGTTTAGCGGGGGCTGAAAAACTGTTTTTT
CASSLAGAEKLFF
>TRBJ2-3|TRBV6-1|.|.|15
TGTGCCAGCAGTGAAGCGCGTTTTGGCACAGATACGCAGTATTTT
CASSEARFGTDTQYF
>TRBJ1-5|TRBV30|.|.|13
TGTGCCTGGAGTGTCTACCCCAATCAGCCCCAGCATTTT
CAWSVYPNQPQHF
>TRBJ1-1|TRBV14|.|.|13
TGTGCCAGCGTTAGCGGGGTAGGGTCTGAAGCTTTCTTT
CASVSGVGSEAFF
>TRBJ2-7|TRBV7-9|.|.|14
TGTGCCAGCAGCCCCGGACTTTTCTCCTACGAGCAGTACTTC
CASSPGLFSYEQYF
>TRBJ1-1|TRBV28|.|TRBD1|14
TGTGCCAGCAGCTGGGGACAGGGGAGCACTGAAGCTTTCTTT
CASSWGQGSTEAFF
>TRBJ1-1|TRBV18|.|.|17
TGTGCCAGCTCACCGCAGGCGAAAAACTTTATGAACACTGAAGCTTTCTTT
CASSPQAKNFMNTEAFF
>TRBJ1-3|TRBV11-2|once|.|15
TGTGCCAGCAGCACGACGGACATCCTCGGAAACACCATATATTTT
CASSTTDILGNTIYF
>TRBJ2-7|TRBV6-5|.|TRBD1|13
TGTGCCAGCAGCCGGGACAGGGTTCGCGAGCAGTACTTC
CASSRDRVREQYF
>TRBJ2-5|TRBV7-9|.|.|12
TGTGCCAGCAGCTTCTTTCCGGAGACCCAGTACTTC
CASSFFPETQYF
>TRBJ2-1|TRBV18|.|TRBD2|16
TGTGCCAGCTCACCACCGCTGCGGGAGAAGGTGGATGAGCAGTTCTTC
CASSPPLREKVDEQFF
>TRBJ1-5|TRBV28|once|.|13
TGTGCCAGCACCTTCGGGAGCAATCAGCCCCAGCATTTT
CASTFGSNQPQHF
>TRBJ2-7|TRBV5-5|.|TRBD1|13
TGTGCCAGCAGCCCGGGACAGCCGCCGGACGCGTACTTC
CASSPGQPPDAYF
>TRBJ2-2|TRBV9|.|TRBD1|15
TGTGCCAGCAGCGTAGGGGACAGGGCGTCGGGGGAGCTGTTTTTT
CASSVGDRASGELFF
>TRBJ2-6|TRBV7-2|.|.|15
TGTGCCAGCAGGAGCCGACAAACTGGGGCCAACGTCCTGACTTTC
CASRSRQTGANVLTF
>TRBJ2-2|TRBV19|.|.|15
TGTGCCAGTAGTCCTAGGGAGATTGTAACCGGGGAGCTGTTTTTT
CASSPREIVTGELFF